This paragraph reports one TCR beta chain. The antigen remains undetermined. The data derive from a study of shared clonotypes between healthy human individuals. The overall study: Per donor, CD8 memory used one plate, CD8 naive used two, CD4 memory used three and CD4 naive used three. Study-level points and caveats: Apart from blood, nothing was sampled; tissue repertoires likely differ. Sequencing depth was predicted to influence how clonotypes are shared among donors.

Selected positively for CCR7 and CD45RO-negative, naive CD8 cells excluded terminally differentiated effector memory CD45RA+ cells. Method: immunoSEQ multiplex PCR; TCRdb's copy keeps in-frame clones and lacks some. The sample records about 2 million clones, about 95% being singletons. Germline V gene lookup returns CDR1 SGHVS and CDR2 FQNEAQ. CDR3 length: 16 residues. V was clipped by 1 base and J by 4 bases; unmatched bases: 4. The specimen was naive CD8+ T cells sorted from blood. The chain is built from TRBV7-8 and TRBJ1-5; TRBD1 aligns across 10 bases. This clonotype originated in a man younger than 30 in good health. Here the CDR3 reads CASSLEGDRGNQPQHF. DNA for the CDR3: TGTGCCAGCAGCTTAGAGGGGGACAGGGGAAATCAGCCCCAGCATTTT.